Included here is one T cell receptor (beta chain) sequence, with context. Libraries were prepared by immunoSEQ multiplex PCR; TCRdb keeps only in-frame clonotypes and omits some of them. Of 200,000 to 250,000 clones in the sample, about 85% were seen once. The data were obtained in a study of blood T cell repertoires in COVID-19. Germline assignment: CDR1 SGHRS and CDR2 YFSETQ. The CDR3 runs 15 residues. V was cut by 1 base and J by 1 base, with 11 bases left in between. The receptor was isolated from a woman between 18 and 29 years old who had recovered from COVID-19. The sample comprised peripheral blood. The chain is built from TRBV5-1 and TRBJ1-1; D remains ambiguous. CDR3: CASSLLPGSNTEAFF. CDR3 nucleotide sequence: TGCGCCAGCAGCTTGCTTCCAGGCTCGAACACTGAAGCTTTCTTT. The full variable domain, with the rest looked up from reference TRBV5-1 and TRBJ1-1, is KAGVTQTPRYLIKTRGQQVTLSCSPISGHRSVSWYQQTPGQGLQFLFEYFSETQRNKGNFPGRFSGRQFSNSRSEMNVSTLELGDSALYLCASSLLPGSNTEAFFGQGTRLTVV.